This TCR delta chain was captured by sequencing in a study of γδ T cells in repeated Plasmodium falciparum infection. Gammadelta T cells were flow-sorted from PBMC into Vgamma9/Vdelta2+ and Vdelta2-negative populations for bulk analysis. Both TRG and TRD chains were sequenced from each sorted sample. TCRdb re-called clones from the multiplex PCR reads using CATT. This repertoire shows 93,000 or so delta-chain clones, 0.9% to 1% found once; its top ten account for 9% to 10%. This clone was seen ten or more times. The same CDR3 can be traced to other DNA sequences in this sample. This CDR3 comprises 16 residues. CDR1 and CDR2 (germline): TSWWSYY, QGS. Trimming shortened V by 4 bases and J by 6 bases, and 21 bases separated the two germline ends.

What was sequenced was gamma-delta T cells from blood. The receptor was derived from a pool of human donors (malaria-infected and uninfected, not separated). This chain links TRDV1 with TRDJ1; D uncertain. DNA for the CDR3: TGTGCTCTTGGGGCCCCTATCCCACGTATGCGGAATAAACTCATCTTT. Residues: CALGAPIPRMRNKLIF.